This T cell receptor (beta chain) was identified during a study of cytomegalovirus exposure and HLA in healthy donors (TCRdb year 2017). With regard to the full study: In an earlier analysis of under 600 of the donors, 276 Gb of sequence data and some 120 million unique TCR beta sequences from roughly 180 million T cells were reported. Approximately 300 gigabases of sequencing data and tens of millions of unique TCR sequences were included in an early release covering about 600 HLA-typed donors. Of the 300 to 450 genotyped donors, 65% to 90% were placed in the genetic ancestry cluster associated with self-reported Caucasian donors. The aim of the study was to test whether cataloging public T cell receptors could identify signatures of past pathogen exposure. The study profiled the T cell repertoires of some 610 subjects by immunosequencing and related them to cytomegalovirus serostatus. A separate validation cohort of over 95 different subjects was used in addition to the approximately 670-subject first cohort. To predict cytomegalovirus infection status, the study brought together high-throughput TCR immunosequencing, statistical association of individual TCRs with disease status, and machine learning. A later analysis re-analyzed previously published TCR beta repertoires from about 730 donors and added high-resolution HLA genotyping to study TCR occurrence patterns. Rather than using new phenotypic data, the later analysis identified candidate immune exposures from TCR beta sequences and from how often those sequences occurred across donors. An earlier analysis of around 540 of the donors applied high-throughput TCR beta sequencing to assess whether each TCR beta V gene segment acted as functional or pseudogenic. Donor age, sex, ethnicity and CMV serostatus were compiled together with the repertoire data. Genome-wide SNP genotypes for about 55% of the roughly 670 donors were used in a later genetic analysis, which treated that subset as a discovery cohort. All discovery cohort repertoires had been generated on a single sequencing platform. Both class I and class II loci were covered by HLA typing, at four-digit resolution. The number of donors typed differed by locus, with roughly 629-640 for A, B, C, DRB1 and DQB1, around 560 for DQA1, 600 to 610 for DPA1, and around 430 for DPB1. Roughly 5 DR-DQ haplotypes were treated as single units for association and clustering because of strong linkage in the cohort. Among around 400 genotyped donors of the cohort, an average of approximately 240,000 unique TCR beta nucleotide sequences was sequenced per donor, of which roughly 17% were non-productive.

Overall results and qualifications from the work: A later analysis found that HLA-associated TCR beta chains were more clonally expanded and had lower generation probabilities than equally common non-associated chains. In a later analysis, over 15,000 TCR beta sequences were associated with specific HLA alleles at a false discovery rate of 0.05. In a later genetic analysis, a missense DCLRE1C variant was associated with V-gene and J-gene trimming of TCR beta chains, and the association was replicated in an independent cohort. In a later analysis, TCR association rates were found to vary across HLA loci, with the most associated TCRs seen for DRB1 alleles and the fewest for HLA-C alleles. A further reported finding was that TCR beta sequences accurately predicted the HLA-A and HLA-B alleles for most subjects in the first cohort. Sequencing depth was assumed to be roughly uniform across donors in the presence/absence analyses, though that assumption may not hold. While some public TCRs were present in many individuals, most TCR sequences turned up only very rarely across donors. According to a later genetic analysis, donors in an Asian-associated ancestry cluster had fewer N-insertions in productive TCRs than the approximately 700-donor mean. In this cohort, only TCR beta chains were sequenced, and detectable features were limited by the absence of alpha or paired-chain data. Fewer than 20 rarely observed V segments, including chromosome 9 orphons, were excluded from the earlier analysis of several hundred of the donors because counts were too low. Because the 87-base-pair reads could not distinguish some IMGT-functional V segments, including TRBV6-2 and TRBV6-3, those segments were excluded. In vitro tests confirmed that a few of the cytomegalovirus-associated TCR beta chains recognize cytomegalovirus antigens. According to a later analysis, parvovirus B19, influenza, CMV and Epstein-Barr virus appeared linked to several top co-occurrence clusters. When HLA alleles, especially DR and DQ, strongly co-occurred, attributing TCR associations to individual alleles was difficult. CMV serostatus was the only immune exposure information available for the cohort. Broadly in line with IMGT annotations, most TCR beta V segments showed up in productive rearrangements about 87% or about 30% of the time in an earlier analysis of around 550 of the donors. The classifier was reported to diagnose cytomegalovirus status with high specificity and sensitivity in both the original cohort and the validation cohort. Because HLA typing was missing for some donors at each locus, association tests included only the typed subset. In a later analysis, most CMV-associated TCR beta chains were found to appear HLA-restricted, with HLA associations seemingly driven largely by CMV exposure. The study gave a list of about 150 TCR beta chains associated with cytomegalovirus. Correlated functional status among segregating V segments might be attributable to linkage disequilibrium, but an unknown experimental factor could not be ruled out. The authors suggested that the approach could potentially be extended to other disease states and immunological phenotypes. A group of highly shared sequence variants was considered likely to be a technical artifact of the sequencing pipeline.

Relative to germline, V is missing 4 bases and J is missing 7 bases, with 8 bases of the junction outside any gene match. From its cysteine to its phenylalanine, the CDR3 spans 15 amino acids. Only the CDR3 DNA is retained, 45 bases long and in frame from the first base. Taken from the germline V gene, the CDR1 and CDR2 loops are LGHNA and YNFKEQ. The cohort was made up of approximately 700 healthy bone marrow donors. At the time of sampling, every cohort member was nominally healthy, though immune exposures that went unrecorded were likely present. The donor tested CMV seronegative and was one of the 352 seronegative cohort members. Every donor gave a peripheral blood sample, and the peripheral blood mononuclear cells from that sample were used for TCR beta sequencing. Genomic DNA was extracted from the blood cell samples with the Qiagen DNeasy Blood Extraction Kit. The library was produced with the immunoSEQ multiplex PCR assay. The multiplex PCR relied on a mix of 60 forward primers for TCR Vbeta segments and 13 reverse primers for TCR Jbeta segments. A multiplex PCR assay on genomic DNA amplified the CDR3 region of rearranged TCR beta genes. The Illumina HiSeq System was used to sequence the amplified TCR beta libraries as 87-base-pair reads. The paper's data handling went like this. Across the 500 to 750 repertoires, a later analysis counted tens of millions of unique TCR beta chains, roughly 11 million of which were shared by at least two donors. Raw reads were error-corrected and collapsed into unique sequences by a nearest-neighbor algorithm in which closely related sequences were merged to remove PCR and sequencing errors. V, D and J gene segments were assigned by aligning CDR3 sequences to IMGT reference sequences. For a sequence to be retained, a match of at least six nucleotides to both a V gene segment and a J gene segment was required. Rearrangements were classified as productive when the CDR3 lacked stop codons and remained in frame with V and J, and all other rearrangements were classified as non-productive. CDR3 was defined by IMGT convention, running from the second conserved V-encoded cysteine to the conserved J-encoded phenylalanine. The earlier analysis of 587 of the donors excluded sequences that lacked an unambiguous match to a single V gene segment. An earlier analysis of over 450 of the donors classified V segments as functional when productive rearrangements were above 56.7% and as segregating when the standard deviation between donors was above 5%. A statistical classification framework was developed to diagnose cytomegalovirus status using the catalog of TCR beta chain sequences. A later analysis assigned V and J genes by comparing TCR nucleotide sequences with IMGT/GENE-DB human TR gene sequences. A later analysis assigned CDR3 sequences and most-parsimonious VDJ recombination scenarios with the TCRdist pipeline. In a later analysis, every TCR beta chain was defined by the combination of its CDR3 amino acid sequence and its V-gene family, and reads without a unique V-gene family were dropped. A later analysis removed several hundred highly shared, low-generation-probability nucleotide sequences to deal with suspected cross-contamination and a sequencing artifact. For each public chain, a later analysis derived a clonal expansion index from normalized ranks of inferred template counts within each repertoire. Generation probabilities in a later analysis came from a VDJ recombination model fitted to out-of-frame rearrangements, and those results were checked against IGoR. A later analysis scored TCR-TCR, TCR-HLA and TCR-CMV co-occurrence with hypergeometric tests, applying a repertoire-size bias correction to TCR pairs. In a later analysis, false discovery rates were estimated by permuting HLA or CMV assignments 20 times. In a later analysis, co-occurring TCRs were grouped using DBSCAN, with TCRdist sequence similarity added in when clustering inside HLA-allele-positive subsets. Co-occurrence clustering excluded repertoires with fewer than 30,000 or more than 120,000 public chains, plus five with anomalous nucleotide sharing. The clones in this table, taken by TCRdb from immuneACCESS, are in-frame only. Not every clone is retained; where verified, under half of the shortfall comes from an unresolved V gene, and the cause of the rest is unknown. The D gene and trimming were derived from the DNA, and the V and J assignments and clone size from that table. In all, the sample holds a few hundred thousand clones, and around 79% of those were seen once. Around 1.8% of the sample is held by the ten biggest clonotypes.

This clone appeared once. It has no known antigen specificity. Per-nucleotide qualities are absent, and no much larger clonotype sits a single base away. The sequenced sample consisted of PBMCs. The clonotype comes from a man younger than 30 in good health and CMV-seronegative. In this chain, TRBV4-2 is recombined with TRBJ2-1, with 9 bases in between that match TRBD1. The CDR3 amino acid sequence is: CASSLHRGRENEQFF. The nucleotide sequence reads TGTGCCAGCAGCCTCCACAGGGGGCGGGAGAATGAGCAGTTCTTC.